The 13 T cell receptor beta chains presented below share a single source sample, sequenced in a study of breast tumors, draining lymph nodes, adjacent tissues. One entry per CDR3 protein results from TCRdb running MiXCR on the multiplex PCR reads. In the table there are some 47,000 distinct CDR3 sequences, under 45% of which are singletons. Sequencing was performed on breast tumor tissue. The receptor set was obtained from a female donor with breast cancer. Some clones in this sample may be carry-over from other donors' samples.

This clonotype was detected many times. The chain employs TRBV13 and TRBJ2-5; D may correspond to TRBD1 or TRBD2 (7 bases each). The CDR3 length is 13 residues. Germline V lookup: CDR1 PRHDT, CDR2 FYEKMQ (reference sequence). V gave up 5 bases and J gave up 6 bases, with 13 bases separating them. The CDR3 is CASSAQGGKTQYF. The DNA for the CDR3 is TGTGCCAGCAGCGCCCAGGGGGGGAAGACCCAGTACTTC. Full variable domain (remainder filled in from reference TRBV13 and TRBJ2-5): AAGVIQSPRHLIKEKRETATLKCYPIPRHDTVYWYQQGPGQDPQFLISFYEKMQSDKGSIPDRFSAQQFSDYHSELNMSSLELGDSALYFCASSAQGGKTQYFGPGTRLLVL.

This clonotype was seen many times. The chain joins TRBV11-2 to TRBJ2-5; tentative D call: TRBD2 (6 bases). CDR1 is SGHAT, CDR2 FQNNGV, per germline. This CDR3 comprises 15 residues. Trimming stripped 1 base from V and 5 bases from J, with 14 bases between. The DNA of the CDR3 is TGTGCCAGCAGCTTAGGGATCGGAGGGGTTGAGACCCAGTACTTC. Translation gives CASSLGIGGVETQYF.

This clonotype was recorded many times. The chain carries TRBV28 and TRBJ1-6; the match to TRBD1 covers 7 bases. Germline V lookup: CDR1 MDHEN, CDR2 SYDVKM. This CDR3 comprises 16 residues. After removal of 6 bases from V and 8 bases from J, the junction contained 13 bases not matched to a gene. For the CDR3, the DNA is TGTGCCAGCAGCTCCGGGGCAGGGGGATGGGATTCACCCCTCCACTTT. Its translation: CASSSGAGGWDSPLHF.

This clonotype has more than one count but fewer than ten. The chain is built from TRBV19 and TRBJ1-1, with 7 nucleotides matching TRBD1. CDR3 size: 14 residues. The junction had 6 bases not matched to a gene; V was cut back by 2 bases and J by 6 bases. The V gene's germline CDR1 is LNHDA and CDR2 SQIVND (reference sequence). Written as DNA, the CDR3 is TGTGCCAGTAGTATATCAACAGGGGCGGCTGAAGCTTTCTTT. It codes for CASSISTGAAEAFF.

This rearrangement joins TRBV11-2 to TRBJ2-6; the D gene is possibly TRBD1 (6 bases). Germline V gene data show CDR1 as SGHAT and CDR2 as FQNNGV. V was clipped by 5 bases and J by 2 bases, with 16 bases between them. This CDR3 is built from 17 residues. The DNA of the CDR3 is TGTGCCAGCAGCCCGAGTCGACAGGCGGCTGGGGCCAACGTCCTGACTTTC. Its protein product is CASSPSRQAAGANVLTF.

This chain joins TRBV12-3 or TRBV12-4 and TRBJ1-5; D uncertain. V was clipped by 4 bases and J by 6 bases, with 7 bases between them. There are 12 residues in the CDR3. CDR3 region: CASSSIRQPQHF. CDR3 DNA sequence: TGTGCCAGCAGTTCGATACGTCAGCCCCAGCATTTT.

This clonotype was seen many times. A much larger clone lies a single base off, so this may be a read error. The V gene is TRBV20-1, the J gene TRBJ2-7; D may be TRBD2 (5 bases). The V end lost 4 bases, the J end lost 6 bases, and 19 bases lay between the germline ends. The CDR3 covers 14 residues. CDR1 is DFQATT and CDR2 is SNEGSKA in the germline V gene (reference sequence). The CDR3 region is CSAINLALASEQYF. The CDR3 DNA follows: TGCAGTGCTATAAACCTAGCATTGGCTTCCGAGCAGTACTTC.

As concerns this clonotype: At one boundary the junction diverges from the germline segment, which might be a read error. The J gene is TRBJ2-5, the V gene TRBV10-3; no definite D call. Looked up from germline, CDR1 is ENHRY and CDR2 is SYGVKD. The CDR3 spans 12 residues. The CDR3 loop reads CAISESREAQYF. The CDR3 bases are TGTGCCATCAGTGAGTCGAGAGAGGCCCAGTACTTC.

This clonotype was recorded at least ten times. V usage is TRBV7-2 and J usage is TRBJ2-7; tentatively, D is TRBD1 (6 bases). The V gene's germline CDR1 is SGHTA and CDR2 FQGNSA. This CDR3 contains 11 residues. V was pared by 5 bases and J by 13 bases, with 15 bases between. CDR3 protein: CASSPRTVGYF. CDR3 in DNA: TGTGCCAGCAGCCCTCGGACAGTAGGATACTTC.

This clonotype has a count of ten or more. The rearrangement uses TRBV9 and TRBJ1-2; 9 bases are shared with TRBD1. V was clipped by 2 bases and J by 7 bases; unmatched bases: 6. Per germline, CDR1 SGDLS and CDR2 YYNGEE. CDR3 size: 14 residues. The CDR3 nucleotides read TGTGCCAGCAGCGTCACGGGACAGGGTCGTGGCTACACCTTC. It specifies CASSVTGQGRGYTF.

The rearrangement links TRBV7-2 to TRBJ1-6; D is undetermined. V was pared by 5 bases and J by 7 bases, with 15 bases between. CDR1 is SGHTA and CDR2 is FQGNSA in the germline V gene. CDR3 length: 15 residues. CDR3: CASSREGMGNSPLHF. The CDR3 nucleotides are TGTGCCAGCAGCAGAGAAGGGATGGGGAATTCACCCCTCCACTTT.

The sample holds many counts of this clonotype. This chain links TRBV7-2 with TRBJ1-2; 7 nucleotides line up with TRBD1. The CDR3 has 17 residues. CDR1 and CDR2 (germline): SGHTA, FQGNSA. The junction had 13 bases not matched to a gene; V was cut back by 1 base and J by 5 bases. The CDR3 DNA reads as TGTGCCAGCAGCTTAGAAGTAGCAAGGGGGCGAAATTATGGCTACACCTTC. Translation: CASSLEVARGRNYGYTF.

V is TRBV15 and J is TRBJ2-7; 9 positions match TRBD1. This CDR3 comprises 16 residues. Germline CDR1 and CDR2: LNHNV and YYDKDF (reference sequence). V lost 4 bases, J lost 6 bases, and 13 bases stayed unmatched. The CDR3 loop reads CATSTYPGQGFREQYF. CDR3 nucleotides: TGTGCCACCAGCACCTACCCGGGACAGGGATTCCGCGAGCAGTACTTC. The variable domain in full, with the rest retrieved from reference TRBV15 and TRBJ2-7, is DAMVIQNPRYQVTQFGKPVTLSCSQTLNHNVMYWYQQKSSQAPKLLFHYYDKDFNNEADTPDNFQSRRPNTSFCFLDIRSPGLGDTAMYLCATSTYPGQGFREQYFGPGTRLTVT.